The 18 T cell receptor beta chains reported below all come from one sample, sequenced in a study of Graves' ophthalmopathy and Graves' hyperthyroidism. RNA transcripts provided the template for amplifying TCR beta CDR3 regions. The authors performed first-round RT-PCR with HTBI primers and then a second-round multiplex PCR. Using its own MiXCR run on the multiplex PCR reads, TCRdb lists one record per CDR3 protein. The sample lists 240,000 or so distinct CDR3 sequences, around 45% seen once, with around half in the top ten. The sequenced sample consisted of peripheral blood. The source of these receptors is an adult man with Graves' ophthalmopathy.

This clonotype has just a few counts. The chain joins TRBV2 to TRBJ1-4; unclear D gene. This CDR3 is built from 15 residues. V was trimmed by 6 bases and J by 0 bases, leaving 11 bases between them. Germline assignment: CDR1 SNHLY and CDR2 FYNNEI. The CDR3 sequence: CASRPHDPTNEKLFF. Here the CDR3 DNA reads TGTGCCAGCAGGCCACATGACCCAACTAATGAAAAACTGTTTTTT. Combining the CDR3 with reference TRBV2 and TRBJ1-4 gives the whole variable domain EPEVTQTPSHQVTQMGQEVILRCVPISNHLYFYWYRQILGQKVEFLVSFYNNEISEKSEIFDDQFSVERPDGSNFTLKIRSTKLEDSAMYFCASRPHDPTNEKLFFGSGTQLSVL.

This clonotype was recorded once. Likely a read error: the CDR3 ends without its conserved phenylalanine or tryptophan. The chain employs TRBV20-1 and TRBJ1-6; 9 bases fit TRBD1. The CDR3 consists of 13 residues. V gave up 6 bases and J gave up 10 bases; unmatched junction bases: 7. From germline, CDR1 is DFQATT and CDR2 SNEGSKA (reference sequence). The chain's CDR3 is CSALGQGDSPLHL. CDR3 DNA: TGCAGTGCCCTGGGACAGGGAGACTCACCCCTCCACCTT.

In DNA, the CDR3 is TGTGCCAGCAGTGAAGCGGGACCGTACGAGCAGTACTTC. Amino acid sequence: CASSEAGPYEQYF. This chain connects TRBV6-1 to TRBJ2-7; the D gene could be TRBD1 or TRBD2 (5 bases each). The V gene's germline CDR1 is MNHNS and CDR2 SASEGT. The length of the CDR3 is 13 residues. Trimming left V 0 bases short and J 4 bases short, with 7 bases between.

For this clonotype: The junction shows a germline mismatch at one end, possibly a read error. The V call is TRBV12-3 or TRBV12-4, the J call TRBJ2-5; D call uncertain. There are 14 residues in the CDR3. In DNA form, the CDR3 reads TGTGCCAGCTCACCACCGAACAGCCAAGAGGCCCAGTACTTC. Translation: CASSPPNSQEAQYF.

This clonotype was detected a few times. This chain uses TRBV7-3 with TRBJ2-5; weak D call: TRBD2 (6 bases). CDR1 and CDR2 from the germline V gene are SGHTA and FQGTGA. V was cut by 5 bases and J by 5 bases, with 12 bases left in between. The CDR3 covers 13 residues. CDR3 coding DNA: TGTGCCAGCAGCAGGGACTCCGGGGAGACCCAGTACTTC. This encodes CASSRDSGETQYF.

In this sample, this clonotype turned up many times. This chain uses TRBV20-1 with TRBJ1-2; D remains ambiguous. Germline CDR1 DFQATT, CDR2 SNEGSKA (reference sequence). The ends were cut back, 2 bases at V and 3 bases at J, with 7 bases in the middle. The CDR3 totals 12 residues. In nucleotides, the CDR3 is TGCAGTGCTAGACCAGGTTACTATGGCTACACCTTC. Encoded protein: CSARPGYYGYTF.

Remarks on this clonotype: The junction departs from germline at one end; a sequencing error may be responsible. The chain carries TRBV9 and TRBJ2-7; 10 nucleotides match TRBD2. The germline V gene has CDR1 SGDLS and CDR2 YYNGEE. The CDR3 is 14 residues long. CDR3 bases: TGCGCCAGCAGCCCCGGGGTAGCGGGAGGCGAGCAGTACTTC. Translated: CASSPGVAGGEQYF.

This sequence joins TRBV10-2 and TRBJ2-2; TRBD1 matches at 7 bases. Germline V gene lookup returns CDR1 WSHSY and CDR2 SAAADI. The CDR3 spans 16 residues. Losses at the gene ends were 6 bases for V and 5 bases for J; bases not matched to a gene: 12. The CDR3 sequence is CASSQGRQGRTGELFF. The CDR3 DNA follows: TGCGCCAGCAGCCAAGGGCGACAGGGCCGGACCGGGGAGCTGTTTTTT.

DNA of the CDR3: TGTGCCAGCAGTTCGACTAGAACCGGGGAGCTGTTTTTT. This codes for CASSSTRTGELFF. The chain employs TRBV12-3 or TRBV12-4 and TRBJ2-2; a weak D match, TRBD2 (6 bases). This CDR3 contains 13 residues. Trimming stripped 4 bases from V and 5 bases from J, with 8 bases between.

The genes are TRBV20-1 and TRBJ1-2; TRBD1 matches at 12 bases. Germline V gene sequence: CDR1 DFQATT, CDR2 SNEGSKA (reference sequence). The CDR3 runs to 13 residues. Trimming removed 5 bases from V and 8 bases from J; junction bases left unmatched: 6. The CDR3 spells CSAARDRGRGYTF. The CDR3 DNA reads as TGCAGTGCTGCCCGGGACAGGGGGCGAGGCTACACCTTC.

This clonotype was seen only a few times. This chain connects TRBV19 to TRBJ1-2, with D tentatively TRBD1 (5 bases). V was pared by 6 bases and J by 2 bases, with 19 bases between. This CDR3 comprises 16 residues. Germline V gives CDR1 LNHDA, CDR2 SQIVND (reference sequence). CDR3 loop: CASSPMTVISNYGYTF. The CDR3 DNA is TGTGCCAGTAGCCCCATGACAGTGATATCGAACTATGGCTACACCTTC.

This clonotype was counted between two and nine times. This chain joins TRBV24-1 and TRBJ2-7; 9 bases are a match to TRBD2. This CDR3 has 17 residues. The germline V gene encodes CDR1 KGHDR and CDR2 SFDVKD. The V and J ends lost 2 bases and 5 bases, in that order; junction bases with no gene match: 12. CDR3 loop: CATSDSRQRGAVDEQYF. The CDR3 DNA reads TGTGCCACCAGTGATTCCCGGCAGCGGGGGGCGGTGGACGAGCAGTACTTC.

The J gene is TRBJ2-1, the V gene TRBV7-2; no firm D call. Germline V gives CDR1 SGHTA, CDR2 FQGNSA. The CDR3 extends over 15 amino acids. Trimming stripped 4 bases from V and 10 bases from J, with 20 bases between. CDR3 amino acids: CASSSHRLQVGEQFF. In DNA, the CDR3 is TGTGCCAGCAGCTCACACCGGCTCCAGGTAGGGGAGCAGTTCTTC. Full variable domain (missing parts from reference TRBV7-2 and TRBJ2-1): GAGVSQSPSNKVTEKGKDVELRCDPISGHTALYWYRQSLGQGLEFLIYFQGNSAPDKSGLPSDRFSAERTGGSVSTLTIQRTQQEDSAVYLCASSSHRLQVGEQFFGPGTRLTVL.

This clonotype was seen a handful of times. The chain joins TRBV2 to TRBJ2-7; D gene unclear. This CDR3 is 11 amino acids long. V shed 5 bases and J shed 6 bases, with 8 bases lying between them. Germline-derived CDR1 and CDR2 are SNHLY and FYNNEI. For the CDR3, the DNA is TGTGCCAGCAGTCTCACCTTCGAGCAGTACTTC. This translates into CASSLTFEQYF.

Only a few counts were recorded for this clonotype. The rearrangement links TRBV12-3 or TRBV12-4 to TRBJ1-5; D is undetermined. CDR3 size: 14 residues. Trimming pared 5 bases from V and 4 bases from J, leaving 12 bases between. DNA for the CDR3: TGTGCCAGCAGTGAACATATGGGGAATCAGCCCCAGCATTTT. Its translation is CASSEHMGNQPQHF.

The chain employs TRBV7-6 and TRBJ2-7, with 14 bases that match TRBD2. CDR1 and CDR2 (germline): SGHVS, FNYEAQ. Losses at the gene ends were 5 bases for V and 7 bases for J; bases not matched to a gene: 7. This CDR3 is 15 amino acids long. The chain's CDR3 is CASSDGTSGSWEQYF. CDR3 coding DNA: TGTGCCAGCAGCGACGGGACTAGCGGGAGTTGGGAGCAGTACTTC.

The V and J genes are TRBV5-5 and TRBJ1-2; TRBD1 agrees at 11 bases. The CDR3 contains 15 residues. The V gene end was trimmed by 4 bases and the J gene end by 3 bases; junction bases not matched to a gene: 5. CDR1 is SGHKS, CDR2 YYEKEE, per germline (reference sequence). CDR3 sequence reads: CASSIGQGADYGYTF. CDR3 in DNA: TGTGCCAGCAGCATCGGACAGGGGGCGGACTATGGCTACACCTTC.

This clonotype was counted only a few times. J is TRBJ2-5 and V is TRBV2; a weak D match, TRBD2 (6 bases). This CDR3 contains 13 residues. CDR1 and CDR2 from the germline V gene are SNHLY and FYNNEI. Between the trimmed V and J ends, which lost 2 bases and 5 bases, there was a span of 9 bases. The CDR3 region has the DNA TGTGCCAGCAGTGAAACGGGGGTGGAGACCCAGTACTTC. As protein: CASSETGVETQYF. The full variable domain, in which reference TRBV2 and TRBJ2-5 provide the parts outside the CDR3, is EPEVTQTPSHQVTQMGQEVILRCVPISNHLYFYWYRQILGQKVEFLVSFYNNEISEKSEIFDDQFSVERPDGSNFTLKIRSTKLEDSAMYFCASSETGVETQYFGPGTRLLVL.